This T cell receptor beta chain was captured in a study of OX40 agonist ivuxolimab in advanced cancers. Study at large: Averaging roughly 60 years in age, with a range of roughly 23 to 85, the cohort was 65% to 90% male. Study outcomes and limitations: CD8+ T cells averaged more expanded clones than CD4+. At doses 0.1 to 3.0 mg/kg, CD4+ and CD8+ clones expanded.

With baseline, cycle 4 day 1, and cycle 7 day 1 as timepoints, blood was sampled. Per germline, CDR1 SQVTM and CDR2 ANQGSEA. This CDR3 is 13 amino acids long. V gave up 6 bases and J gave up 4 bases; unmatched junction bases: 8. The protocol was immunoSEQ multiplex PCR, while the TCRdb copy is restricted to in-frame clones and leaves out a portion. The sample includes tens of thousands of clones, more than 65% seen only once; the top ten take more than 4%. Points on this clone: Antigen: not known.

The chain carries TRBV29-1 and TRBJ2-5, with 7 positions matching TRBD1. Sequencing was performed on CD4+ or CD8+ T cells sorted from blood, taken in a trial of the OX40 agonist ivuxolimab. This receptor was obtained from an adult with an advanced solid tumor such as melanoma, head and neck, liver or kidney cancer. DNA for the CDR3: TGCAGCGTCCTCCGGACAGGAGGAGAGACCCAGTACTTC. Its protein is CSVLRTGGETQYF.